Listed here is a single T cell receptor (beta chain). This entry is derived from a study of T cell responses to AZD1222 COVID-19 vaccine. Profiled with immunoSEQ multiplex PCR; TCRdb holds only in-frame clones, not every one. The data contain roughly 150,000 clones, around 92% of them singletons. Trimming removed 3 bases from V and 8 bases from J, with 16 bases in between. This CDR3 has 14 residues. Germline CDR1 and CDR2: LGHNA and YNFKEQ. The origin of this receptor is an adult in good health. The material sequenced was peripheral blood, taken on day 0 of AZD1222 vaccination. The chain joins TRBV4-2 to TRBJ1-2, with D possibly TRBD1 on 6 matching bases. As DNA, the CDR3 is TGTGCCAGCAGCCAGGAAAACAGGGTGGGGGGCTACACCTTC. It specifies CASSQENRVGGYTF.